These 4 T cell receptor beta chains share one sample of origin, sequenced in a study of control samples from healthy donors and cancer patients. The table came from immunoSEQ multiplex PCR; TCRdb's copy has only in-frame clones and leaves some out. Of some 190,000 clones in the sample, roughly nine tenths were seen once. Sequencing was performed on blood. The source of these receptors is a man aged 25 to 40 in good health.

The rearrangement joins TRBV5-1 to TRBJ1-2, with a weak D call TRBD1 (6 bases). The CDR3 loop spans 14 amino acids. V lost 4 bases to trimming and J lost 4 bases, with 14 bases between them. Germline lookup yields CDR1 SGHRS and CDR2 YFSETQ. This CDR3 reads CASSAGDTFYGYTF. The CDR3 DNA sequence: TGCGCCAGCAGCGCTGGGGACACCTTCTATGGCTACACCTTC. Full variable domain (remainder filled in from reference TRBV5-1 and TRBJ1-2): KAGVTQTPRYLIKTRGQQVTLSCSPISGHRSVSWYQQTPGQGLQFLFEYFSETQRNKGNFPGRFSGRQFSNSRSEMNVSTLELGDSALYLCASSAGDTFYGYTFGSGTRLTVV.

The chain recombines TRBV6-2 or TRBV6-3 with TRBJ1-6; possibly TRBD1 for D (6 bases). Germline V gene lookup returns CDR1 MNHEY and CDR2 SVGEGT. V shed 6 bases and J shed 7 bases, with 13 bases lying between them. The CDR3 extends over 14 amino acids. CDR3 coding DNA: TGTGCCAGCAGCCACGGAAGGGGGAATTCACCCCTCCACTTT. Residues: CASSHGRGNSPLHF.

This chain connects TRBV30 to TRBJ1-1; D is possibly TRBD1 (5 bases). CDR1 is GTSNPN and CDR2 is SVGIG in the germline V gene (reference sequence). Deletions cut 5 bases from V and 1 base from J, with 23 bases between. This CDR3 contains 17 residues. The CDR3 DNA reads TGTGCCTGGGGGAATGACGCAGGGATACTACCGAACACTGAAGCTTTCTTT. It translates to CAWGNDAGILPNTEAFF.

In this sample, this clone turned up a few times. The V and J genes are TRBV7-9 and TRBJ2-4; TRBD2 is a possible D gene (5 bases). V lost 8 bases and J lost 5, with 10 bases in between. Germline CDR1 SEHNR, CDR2 FQNEAQ (reference sequence). The CDR3 has 12 amino acids. The CDR3 loop is CASGEGENIQYF. The CDR3 region has the DNA TGTGCCAGCGGAGAGGGAGAAAACATTCAGTACTTC.